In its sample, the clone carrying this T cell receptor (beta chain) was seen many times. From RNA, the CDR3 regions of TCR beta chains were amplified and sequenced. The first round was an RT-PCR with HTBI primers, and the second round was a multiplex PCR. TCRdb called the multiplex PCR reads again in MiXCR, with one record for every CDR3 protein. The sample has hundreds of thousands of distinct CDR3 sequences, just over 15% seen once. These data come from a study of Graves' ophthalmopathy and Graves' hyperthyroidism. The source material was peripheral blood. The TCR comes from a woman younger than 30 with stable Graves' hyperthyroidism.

CDR3 sequence (DNA): TGTGCCAACAGCCGGGGGAACGTGAACACTGAAGCTTTCTTT. Its translation: CANSRGNVNTEAFF. The V call is TRBV12-3 or TRBV12-4, the J call TRBJ1-1, with a weak D call TRBD1 (5 bases). The CDR3 runs to 14 residues. The V gene lost 10 bases and the J gene lost 0 bases, with 15 bases spanning the gap.